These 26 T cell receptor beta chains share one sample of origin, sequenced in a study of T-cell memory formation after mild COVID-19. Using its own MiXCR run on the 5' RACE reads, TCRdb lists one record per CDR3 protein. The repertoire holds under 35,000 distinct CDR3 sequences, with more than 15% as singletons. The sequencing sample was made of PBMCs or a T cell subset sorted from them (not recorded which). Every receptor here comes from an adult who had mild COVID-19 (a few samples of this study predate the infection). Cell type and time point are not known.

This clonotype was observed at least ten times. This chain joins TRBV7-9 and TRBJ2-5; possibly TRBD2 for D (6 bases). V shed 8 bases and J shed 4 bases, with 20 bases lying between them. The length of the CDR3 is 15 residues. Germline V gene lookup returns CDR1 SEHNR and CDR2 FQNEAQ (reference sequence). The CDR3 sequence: CASSSGRMGGETQYF. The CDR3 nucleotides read TGTGCCAGCTCCTCGGGACGCATGGGGGGAGAGACCCAGTACTTC.

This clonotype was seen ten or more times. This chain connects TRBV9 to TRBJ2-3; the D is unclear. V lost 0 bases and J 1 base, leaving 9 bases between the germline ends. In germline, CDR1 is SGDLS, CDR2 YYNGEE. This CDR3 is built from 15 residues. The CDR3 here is CASSVGTGRTDTQYF. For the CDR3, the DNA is TGTGCCAGCAGCGTAGGCACCGGCCGCACAGATACGCAGTATTTT.

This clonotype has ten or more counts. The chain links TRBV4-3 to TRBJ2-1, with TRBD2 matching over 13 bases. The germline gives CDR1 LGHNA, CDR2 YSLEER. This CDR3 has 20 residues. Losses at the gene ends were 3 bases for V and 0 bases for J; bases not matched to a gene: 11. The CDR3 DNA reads TGCGCCAGCAGCCAGGGCGTCCCGACTAGCGGGAGGACCTCCTACAATGAGCAGTTCTTC. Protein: CASSQGVPTSGRTSYNEQFF.

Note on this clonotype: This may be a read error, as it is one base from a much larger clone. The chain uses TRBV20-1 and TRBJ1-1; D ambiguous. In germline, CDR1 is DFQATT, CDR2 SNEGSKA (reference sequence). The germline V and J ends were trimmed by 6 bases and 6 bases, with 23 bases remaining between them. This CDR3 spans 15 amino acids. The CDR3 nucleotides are TGCAGTGCACCTTCCGGATCCAGTGGAAGACCTGAAGCTTTCTTT. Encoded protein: CSAPSGSSGRPEAFF.

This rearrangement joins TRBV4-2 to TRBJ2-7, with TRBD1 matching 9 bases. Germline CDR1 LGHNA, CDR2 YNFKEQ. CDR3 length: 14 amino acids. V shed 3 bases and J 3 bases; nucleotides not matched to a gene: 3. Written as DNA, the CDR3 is TGTGCCAGCAGCCATCACAGGGGGCTCTACGAGCAGTACTTC. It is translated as CASSHHRGLYEQYF.

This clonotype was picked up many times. The CDR3 DNA reads as TGCGCCAGCGGCGAGACAGCTAACAATGAGCAGTTCTTC. Protein: CASGETANNEQFF. The genes are TRBV5-1 and TRBJ2-1; perhaps TRBD1 as D (5 bases). The CDR3 length is 13 residues. Trimming left V 7 bases short and J 5 bases short, with 13 bases between. Per germline, CDR1 SGHRS and CDR2 YFSETQ.

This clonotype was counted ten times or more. CDR3 sequence: CATSRDLLETQYF. The CDR3 DNA is TGTGCCACCAGCAGAGATCTATTAGAGACCCAGTACTTC. This sequence joins TRBV15 and TRBJ2-5; D remains unclear. CDR1 is LNHNV and CDR2 is YYDKDF in the germline V gene (reference sequence). This CDR3 spans 13 amino acids. Between the trimmed V and J ends, which lost 0 bases and 4 bases, there was a span of 6 bases. The full variable domain, in which reference TRBV15 and TRBJ2-5 provide the parts outside the CDR3, is DAMVIQNPRYQVTQFGKPVTLSCSQTLNHNVMYWYQQKSSQAPKLLFHYYDKDFNNEADTPDNFQSRRPNTSFCFLDIRSPGLGDTAMYLCATSRDLLETQYFGPGTRLLVL.

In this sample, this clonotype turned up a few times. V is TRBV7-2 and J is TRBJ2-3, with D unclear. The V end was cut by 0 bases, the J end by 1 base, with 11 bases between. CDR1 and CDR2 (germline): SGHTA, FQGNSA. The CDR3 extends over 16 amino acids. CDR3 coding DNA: TGTGCCAGCAGCTTAGCGGTAGGGCAAGGCACAGATACGCAGTATTTT. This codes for CASSLAVGQGTDTQYF.

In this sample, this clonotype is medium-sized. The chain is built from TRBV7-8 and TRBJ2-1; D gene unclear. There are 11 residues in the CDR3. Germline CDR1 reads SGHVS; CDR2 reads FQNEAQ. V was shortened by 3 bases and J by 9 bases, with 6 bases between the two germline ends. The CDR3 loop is CASSLVFEQFF. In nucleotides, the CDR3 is TGTGCCAGCAGCTTGGTATTTGAGCAGTTCTTC.

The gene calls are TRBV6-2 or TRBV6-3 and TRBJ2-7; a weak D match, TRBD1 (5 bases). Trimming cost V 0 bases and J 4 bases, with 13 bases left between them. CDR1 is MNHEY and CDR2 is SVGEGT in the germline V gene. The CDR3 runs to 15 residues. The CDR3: CASSYSPRTQYEQYF. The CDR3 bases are TGTGCCAGCAGTTACTCCCCCAGGACACAATACGAGCAGTACTTC.

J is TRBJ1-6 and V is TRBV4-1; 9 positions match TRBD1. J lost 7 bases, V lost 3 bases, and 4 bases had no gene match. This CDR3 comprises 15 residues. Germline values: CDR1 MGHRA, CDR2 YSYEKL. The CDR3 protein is CASSHLTGGNSPLHF. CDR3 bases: TGCGCCAGCAGCCACCTGACAGGGGGGAATTCACCCCTCCACTTT.

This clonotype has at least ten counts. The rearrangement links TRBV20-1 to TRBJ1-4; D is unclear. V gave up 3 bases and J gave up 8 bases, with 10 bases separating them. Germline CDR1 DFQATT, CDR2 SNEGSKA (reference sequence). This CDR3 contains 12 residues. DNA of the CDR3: TGCAGTGCTAGCTTGAGAGGAGAAAAACTGTTTTTT. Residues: CSASLRGEKLFF.

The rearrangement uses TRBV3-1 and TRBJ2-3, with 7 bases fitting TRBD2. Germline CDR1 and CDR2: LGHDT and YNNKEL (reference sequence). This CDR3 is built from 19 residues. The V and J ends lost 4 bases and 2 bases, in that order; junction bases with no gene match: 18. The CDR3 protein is CASSRLTLAGGSPTDTQYF. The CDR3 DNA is TGTGCCAGCAGCCGTCTCACCCTAGCCGGGGGGTCGCCCACAGATACGCAGTATTTT.

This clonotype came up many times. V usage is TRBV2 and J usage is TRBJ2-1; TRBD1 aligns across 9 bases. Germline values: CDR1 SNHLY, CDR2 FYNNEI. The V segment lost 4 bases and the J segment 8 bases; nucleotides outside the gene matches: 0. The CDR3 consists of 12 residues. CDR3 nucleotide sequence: TGTGCCAGCAGTGGGACAGGGGATGAGCAGTTCTTC. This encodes CASSGTGDEQFF.

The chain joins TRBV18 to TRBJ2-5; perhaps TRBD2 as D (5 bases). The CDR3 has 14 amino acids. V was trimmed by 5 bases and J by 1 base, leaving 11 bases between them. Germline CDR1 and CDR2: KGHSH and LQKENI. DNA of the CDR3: TGTGCCAGCTCAAGGAGGTCCCGCCAAGAGACCCAGTACTTC. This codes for CASSRRSRQETQYF. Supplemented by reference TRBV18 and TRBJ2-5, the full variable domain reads NAGVMQNPRHLVRRRGQEARLRCSPMKGHSHVYWYRQLPEEGLKFMVYLQKENIIDESGMPKERFSAEFPKEGPSILRIQQVVRGDSAAYFCASSRRSRQETQYFGPGTRLLVL.

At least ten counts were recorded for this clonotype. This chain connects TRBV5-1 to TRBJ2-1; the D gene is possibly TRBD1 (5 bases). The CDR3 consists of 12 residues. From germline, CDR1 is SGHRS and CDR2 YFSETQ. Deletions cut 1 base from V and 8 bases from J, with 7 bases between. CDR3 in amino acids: CASSLQGHEQFF. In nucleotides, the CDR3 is TGCGCCAGCAGCTTGCAGGGTCATGAGCAGTTCTTC.

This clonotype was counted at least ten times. The CDR3 protein is CASSEALWANYGYTF. The CDR3 bases are TGTGCCAGCAGTGAAGCGCTTTGGGCTAACTATGGCTACACCTTC. This sequence joins TRBV6-1 and TRBJ1-2; D is uncertain. The germline V and J ends were trimmed by 0 bases and 0 bases, with 8 bases remaining between them. There are 15 residues in the CDR3. Germline V gives CDR1 MNHNS, CDR2 SASEGT.

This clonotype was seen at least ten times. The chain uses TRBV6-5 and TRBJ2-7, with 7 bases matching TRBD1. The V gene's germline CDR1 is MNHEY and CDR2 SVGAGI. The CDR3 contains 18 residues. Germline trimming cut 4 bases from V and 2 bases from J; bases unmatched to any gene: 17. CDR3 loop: CASSSPAPHRGRPYEQYF. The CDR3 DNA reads TGTGCCAGCAGTTCCCCCGCGCCCCACAGGGGTAGACCCTACGAGCAGTACTTC.

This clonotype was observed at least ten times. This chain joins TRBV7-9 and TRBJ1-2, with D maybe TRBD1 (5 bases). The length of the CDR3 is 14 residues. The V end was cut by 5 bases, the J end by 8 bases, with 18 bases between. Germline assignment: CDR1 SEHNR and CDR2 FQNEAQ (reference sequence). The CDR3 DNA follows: TGTGCCAGCAGCCCAGGGTTCCTGGCGGGGGGCTACACCTTC. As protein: CASSPGFLAGGYTF.

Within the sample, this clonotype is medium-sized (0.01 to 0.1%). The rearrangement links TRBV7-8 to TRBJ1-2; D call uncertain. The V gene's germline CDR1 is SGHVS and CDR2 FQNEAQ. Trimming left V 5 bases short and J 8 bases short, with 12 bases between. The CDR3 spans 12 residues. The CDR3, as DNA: TGTGCCAGCAGCGGGAGGATCGGAGGCTACACCTTC. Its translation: CASSGRIGGYTF.

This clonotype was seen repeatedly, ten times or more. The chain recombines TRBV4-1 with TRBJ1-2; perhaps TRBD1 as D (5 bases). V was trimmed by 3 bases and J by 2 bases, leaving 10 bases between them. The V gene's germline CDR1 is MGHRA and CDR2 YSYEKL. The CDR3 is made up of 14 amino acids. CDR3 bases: TGCGCCAGCAGCCACGGCAGGGAAAACTATGGCTACACCTTC. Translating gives CASSHGRENYGYTF.

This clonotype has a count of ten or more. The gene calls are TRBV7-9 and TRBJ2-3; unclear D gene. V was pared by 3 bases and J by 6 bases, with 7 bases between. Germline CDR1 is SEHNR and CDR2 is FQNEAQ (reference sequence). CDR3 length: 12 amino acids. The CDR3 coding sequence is TGTGCCAGCAGCTTGCGTGACGATACGCAGTATTTT. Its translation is CASSLRDDTQYF.

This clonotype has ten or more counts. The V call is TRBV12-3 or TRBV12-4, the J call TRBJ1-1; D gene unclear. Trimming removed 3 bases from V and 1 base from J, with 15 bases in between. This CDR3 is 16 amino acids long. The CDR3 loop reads CASSFRPRATNTEAFF. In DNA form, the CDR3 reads TGTGCCAGCAGTTTCCGTCCCCGGGCCACGAACACTGAAGCTTTCTTT.

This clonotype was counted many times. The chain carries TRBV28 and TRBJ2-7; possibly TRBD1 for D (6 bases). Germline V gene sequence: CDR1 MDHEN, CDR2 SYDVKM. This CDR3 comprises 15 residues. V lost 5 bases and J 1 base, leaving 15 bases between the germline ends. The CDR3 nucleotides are TGTGCCAGCAGTCGCTCCGGGACAAGATCCTACGAGCAGTACTTC. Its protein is CASSRSGTRSYEQYF.

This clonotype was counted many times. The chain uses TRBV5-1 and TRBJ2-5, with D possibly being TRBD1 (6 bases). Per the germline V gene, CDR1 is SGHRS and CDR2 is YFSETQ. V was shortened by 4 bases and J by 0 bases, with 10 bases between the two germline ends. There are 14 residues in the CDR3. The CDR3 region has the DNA TGCGCCAGCAGCGAGAGGACAGACCAAGAGACCCAGTACTTC. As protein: CASSERTDQETQYF. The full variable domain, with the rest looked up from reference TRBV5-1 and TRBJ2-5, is KAGVTQTPRYLIKTRGQQVTLSCSPISGHRSVSWYQQTPGQGLQFLFEYFSETQRNKGNFPGRFSGRQFSNSRSEMNVSTLELGDSALYLCASSERTDQETQYFGPGTRLLVL.

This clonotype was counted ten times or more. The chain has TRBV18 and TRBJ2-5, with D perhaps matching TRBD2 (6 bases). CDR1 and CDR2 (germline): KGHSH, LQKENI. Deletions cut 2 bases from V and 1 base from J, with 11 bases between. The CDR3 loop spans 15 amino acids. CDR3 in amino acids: CASSPRRGTQETQYF. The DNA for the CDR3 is TGTGCCAGCTCACCAAGGCGCGGGACCCAAGAGACCCAGTACTTC.